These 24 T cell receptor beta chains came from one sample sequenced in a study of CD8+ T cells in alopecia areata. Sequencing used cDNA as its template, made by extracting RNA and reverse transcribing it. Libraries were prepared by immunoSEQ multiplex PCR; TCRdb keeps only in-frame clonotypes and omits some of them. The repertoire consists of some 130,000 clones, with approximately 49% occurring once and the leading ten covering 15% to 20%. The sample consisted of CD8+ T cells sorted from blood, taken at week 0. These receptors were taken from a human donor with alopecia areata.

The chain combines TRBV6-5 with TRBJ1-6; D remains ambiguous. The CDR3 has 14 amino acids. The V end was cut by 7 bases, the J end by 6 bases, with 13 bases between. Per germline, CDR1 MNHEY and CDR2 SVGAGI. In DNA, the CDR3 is TGTGCCAGCACCTTCGCGGAGGGTAATTCACCCCTCCACTTT. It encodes CASTFAEGNSPLHF.

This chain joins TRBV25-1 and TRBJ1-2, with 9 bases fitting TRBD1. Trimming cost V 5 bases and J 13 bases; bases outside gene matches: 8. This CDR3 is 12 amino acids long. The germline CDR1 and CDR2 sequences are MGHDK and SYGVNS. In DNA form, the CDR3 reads TGTGCCAGCAGTATCCGGACAGGGGACTTCACCTTC. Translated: CASSIRTGDFTF.

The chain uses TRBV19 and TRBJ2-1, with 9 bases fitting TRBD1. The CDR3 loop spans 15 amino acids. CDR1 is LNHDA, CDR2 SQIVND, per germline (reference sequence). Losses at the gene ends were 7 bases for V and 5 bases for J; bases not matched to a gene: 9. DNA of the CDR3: TGTGCCAGTATGGAGTGGGGACAGGGCCACAATGAGCAGTTCTTC. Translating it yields CASMEWGQGHNEQFF.

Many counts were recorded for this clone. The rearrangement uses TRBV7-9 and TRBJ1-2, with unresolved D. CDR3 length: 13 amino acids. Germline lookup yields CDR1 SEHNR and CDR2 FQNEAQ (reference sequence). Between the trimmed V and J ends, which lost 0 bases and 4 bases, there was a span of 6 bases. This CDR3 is CASSLASSYGYTF. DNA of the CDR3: TGTGCCAGCAGCTTAGCCAGTTCCTATGGCTACACCTTC.

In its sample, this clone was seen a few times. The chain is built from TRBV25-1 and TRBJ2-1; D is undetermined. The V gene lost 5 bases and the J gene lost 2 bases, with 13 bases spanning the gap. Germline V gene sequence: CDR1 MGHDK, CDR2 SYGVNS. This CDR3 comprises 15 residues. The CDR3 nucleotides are TGTGCCAGCAGTTTGGTGGCTGTTACCTACAATGAGCAGTTCTTC. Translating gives CASSLVAVTYNEQFF.

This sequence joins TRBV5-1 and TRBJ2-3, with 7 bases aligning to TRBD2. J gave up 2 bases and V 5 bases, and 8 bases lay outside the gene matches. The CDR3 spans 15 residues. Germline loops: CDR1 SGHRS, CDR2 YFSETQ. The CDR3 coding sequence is TGCGCCAGCAGTCCCGAGCGGGGCGTCACAGATACGCAGTATTTT. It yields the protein CASSPERGVTDTQYF.

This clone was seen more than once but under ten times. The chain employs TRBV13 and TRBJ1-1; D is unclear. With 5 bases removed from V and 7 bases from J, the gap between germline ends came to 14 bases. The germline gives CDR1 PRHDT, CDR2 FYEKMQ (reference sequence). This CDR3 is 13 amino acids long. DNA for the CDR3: TGTGCCAGCAGCGCGCCCGCCTCTCGTGAAGCTTTCTTT. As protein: CASSAPASREAFF. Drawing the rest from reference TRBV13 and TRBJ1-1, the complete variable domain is AAGVIQSPRHLIKEKRETATLKCYPIPRHDTVYWYQQGPGQDPQFLISFYEKMQSDKGSIPDRFSAQQFSDYHSELNMSSLELGDSALYFCASSAPASREAFFGQGTRLTVV.

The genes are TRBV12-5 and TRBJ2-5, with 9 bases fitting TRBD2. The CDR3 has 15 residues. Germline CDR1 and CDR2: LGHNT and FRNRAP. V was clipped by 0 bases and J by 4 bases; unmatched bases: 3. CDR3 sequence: CASGLVELAGETQYF. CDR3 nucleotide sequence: TGTGCTAGTGGTTTGGTAGAACTAGCGGGAGAGACCCAGTACTTC.

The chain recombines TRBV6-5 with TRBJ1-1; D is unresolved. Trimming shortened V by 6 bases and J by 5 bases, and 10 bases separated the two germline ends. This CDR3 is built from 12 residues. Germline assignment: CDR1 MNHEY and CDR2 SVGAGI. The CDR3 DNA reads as TGTGCCAGCAGCTCGGGTTGGACTGAAGCTTTCTTT. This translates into CASSSGWTEAFF.

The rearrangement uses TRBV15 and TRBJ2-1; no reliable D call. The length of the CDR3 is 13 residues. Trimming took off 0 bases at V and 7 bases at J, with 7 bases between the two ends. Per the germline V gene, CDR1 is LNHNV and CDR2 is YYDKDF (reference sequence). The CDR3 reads CATSRDLGNEQFF. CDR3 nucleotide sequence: TGTGCCACCAGCAGAGATTTGGGGAATGAGCAGTTCTTC.

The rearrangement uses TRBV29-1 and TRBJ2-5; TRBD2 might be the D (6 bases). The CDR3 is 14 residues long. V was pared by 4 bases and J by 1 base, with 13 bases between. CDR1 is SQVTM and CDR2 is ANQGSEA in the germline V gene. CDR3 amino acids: CSVGRRGAQETQYF. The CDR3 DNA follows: TGCAGCGTTGGGCGGCGCGGGGCCCAAGAGACCCAGTACTTC.

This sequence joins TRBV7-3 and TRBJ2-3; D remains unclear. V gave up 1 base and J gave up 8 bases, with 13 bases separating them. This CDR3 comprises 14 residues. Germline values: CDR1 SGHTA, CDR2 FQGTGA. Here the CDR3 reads CASSLIKGSGTQYF. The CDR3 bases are TGTGCCAGCAGCTTAATTAAAGGGTCGGGTACGCAGTATTTT.

The CDR3 DNA follows: TGTGCCAGTAGTTCTCGTCCGGGACAGGCTACCATGAACACTGAAGCTTTCTTT. Its translation: CASSSRPGQATMNTEAFF. V and J are TRBV19 and TRBJ1-1, with TRBD1 identical over 8 bases. This CDR3 spans 18 amino acids. Looked up from germline, CDR1 is LNHDA and CDR2 is SQIVND (reference sequence). Germline trimming cut 5 bases from V and 0 bases from J; bases unmatched to any gene: 14.

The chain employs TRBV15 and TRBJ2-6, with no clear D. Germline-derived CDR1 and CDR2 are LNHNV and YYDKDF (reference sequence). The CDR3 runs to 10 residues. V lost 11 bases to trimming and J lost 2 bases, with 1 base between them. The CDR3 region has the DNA TGTGCCGCTGGGGCCAACGTCCTGACTTTC. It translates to CAAGANVLTF.

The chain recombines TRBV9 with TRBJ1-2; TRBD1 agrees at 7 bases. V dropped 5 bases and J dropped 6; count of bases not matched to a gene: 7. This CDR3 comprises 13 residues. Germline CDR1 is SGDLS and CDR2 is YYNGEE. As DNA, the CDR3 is TGTGCCAGCAGGGATGACAGGGTCGATGGCTACACCTTC. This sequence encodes CASRDDRVDGYTF.

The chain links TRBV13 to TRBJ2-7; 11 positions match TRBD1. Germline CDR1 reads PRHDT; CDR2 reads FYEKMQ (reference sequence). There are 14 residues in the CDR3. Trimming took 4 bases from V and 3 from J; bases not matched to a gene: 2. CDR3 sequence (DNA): TGTGCCAGCAGCTCCGGGACAGGGGGCTACGAGCAGTACTTC. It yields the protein CASSSGTGGYEQYF.

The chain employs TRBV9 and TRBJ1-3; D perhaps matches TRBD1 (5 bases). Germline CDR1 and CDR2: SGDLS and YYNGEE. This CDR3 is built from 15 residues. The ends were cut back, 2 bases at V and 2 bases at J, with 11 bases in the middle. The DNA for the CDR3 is TGTGCCAGCAGCGTTGGGGCAGAGCCTGGAAACACCATATATTTT. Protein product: CASSVGAEPGNTIYF.

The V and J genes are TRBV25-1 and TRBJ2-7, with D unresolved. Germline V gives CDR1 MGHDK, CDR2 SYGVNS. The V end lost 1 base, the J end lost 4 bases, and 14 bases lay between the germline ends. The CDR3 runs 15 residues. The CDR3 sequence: CASSEFETNQYEQYF. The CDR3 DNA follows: TGTGCCAGCAGTGAATTCGAAACTAATCAGTACGAGCAGTACTTC.

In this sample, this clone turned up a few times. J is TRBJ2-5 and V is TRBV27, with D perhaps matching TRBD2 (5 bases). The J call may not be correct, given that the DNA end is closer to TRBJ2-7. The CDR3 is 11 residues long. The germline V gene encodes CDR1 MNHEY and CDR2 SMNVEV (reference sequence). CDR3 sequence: CASNRGSEQYF. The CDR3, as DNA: TGTGCCAGCAACCGGGGATCCGAGCAGTACTTC.

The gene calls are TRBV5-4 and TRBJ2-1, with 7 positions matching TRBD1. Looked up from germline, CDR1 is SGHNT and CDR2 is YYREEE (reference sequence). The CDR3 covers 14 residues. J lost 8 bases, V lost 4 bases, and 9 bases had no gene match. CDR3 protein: CASSPEDRVHEQFF. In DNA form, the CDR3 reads TGTGCCAGCAGCCCAGAAGACAGGGTTCATGAGCAGTTCTTC.

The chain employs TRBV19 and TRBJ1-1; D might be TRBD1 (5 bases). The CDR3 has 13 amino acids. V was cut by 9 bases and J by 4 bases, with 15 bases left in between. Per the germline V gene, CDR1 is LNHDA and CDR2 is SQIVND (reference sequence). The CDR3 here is CASPGIGGTEAFF. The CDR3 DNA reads TGTGCCAGCCCAGGGATCGGGGGCACTGAAGCTTTCTTT.

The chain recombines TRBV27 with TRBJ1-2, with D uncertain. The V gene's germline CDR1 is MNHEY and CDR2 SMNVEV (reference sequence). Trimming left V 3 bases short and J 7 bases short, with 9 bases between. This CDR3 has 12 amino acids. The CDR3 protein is CASSFNGVGYTF. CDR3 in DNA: TGTGCCAGCAGTTTTAATGGGGTTGGCTACACCTTC.

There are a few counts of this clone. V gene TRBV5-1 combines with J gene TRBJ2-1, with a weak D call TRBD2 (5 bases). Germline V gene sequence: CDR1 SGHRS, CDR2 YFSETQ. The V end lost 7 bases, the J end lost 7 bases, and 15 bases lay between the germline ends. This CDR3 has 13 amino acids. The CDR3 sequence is CASSNRETNEQFF. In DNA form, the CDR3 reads TGCGCCAGCTCTAACCGGGAAACGAATGAGCAGTTCTTC.

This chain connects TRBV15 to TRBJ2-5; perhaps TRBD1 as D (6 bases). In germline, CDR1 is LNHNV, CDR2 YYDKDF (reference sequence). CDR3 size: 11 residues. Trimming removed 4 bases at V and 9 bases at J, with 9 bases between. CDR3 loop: CATSTEGAQYF. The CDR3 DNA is TGTGCCACCAGCACTGAGGGGGCCCAGTACTTC.